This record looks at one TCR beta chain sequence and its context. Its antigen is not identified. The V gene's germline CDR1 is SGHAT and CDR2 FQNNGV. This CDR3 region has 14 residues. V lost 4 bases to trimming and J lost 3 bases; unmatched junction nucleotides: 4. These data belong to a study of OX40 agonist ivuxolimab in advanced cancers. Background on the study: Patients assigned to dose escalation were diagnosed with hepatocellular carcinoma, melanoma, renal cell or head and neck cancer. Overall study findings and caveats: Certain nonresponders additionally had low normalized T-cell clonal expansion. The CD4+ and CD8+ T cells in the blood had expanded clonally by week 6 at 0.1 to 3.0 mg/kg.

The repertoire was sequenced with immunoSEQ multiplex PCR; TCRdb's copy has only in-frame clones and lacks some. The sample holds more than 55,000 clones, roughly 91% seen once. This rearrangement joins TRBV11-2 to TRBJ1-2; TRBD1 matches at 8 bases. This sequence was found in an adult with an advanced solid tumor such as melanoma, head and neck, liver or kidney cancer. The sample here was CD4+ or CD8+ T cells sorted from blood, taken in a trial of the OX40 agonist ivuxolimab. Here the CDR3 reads CASSSDREDYGYTF. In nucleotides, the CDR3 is TGTGCCAGCAGCTCGGACAGGGAAGACTATGGCTACACCTTC.